This TCR beta chain originates from a study of T cells in Graves' hyperthyroidism and ophthalmopathy. Germline assignment: CDR1 LNHDA and CDR2 SQIVND (reference sequence). The CDR3 runs 16 residues. The V gene end was trimmed by 6 bases and the J gene end by 2 bases; junction bases not matched to a gene: 9. This clonotype was found a few times. The investigators amplified TCR beta CDR3 regions from RNA transcripts. Carried out on the TCR CDR3, a first-round RT-PCR used the HTBI primer set. TCRdb analysed the multiplex PCR reads with MiXCR anew, one entry per CDR3 protein. The table includes about 400,000 distinct CDR3 sequences, around 15% detected once. Ophthalmopathy in the patients scored at least 3 on Clinical Activity Score and at least 4 on NOSPECS grade, lasting under 3 months. The PBMCs had their origin in less than 13 ml of fresh peripheral blood.

The genes are TRBV19 and TRBJ1-5, with 8 bases identical to TRBD1. The specimen was blood. This receptor was identified in a woman aged 55-75 years with Graves' ophthalmopathy. The CDR3 bases are TGTGCCAGTAGAAGTGGACAGGGTTTCGGCAATCAGCCCCAGCATTTT. Its translation: CASRSGQGFGNQPQHF.